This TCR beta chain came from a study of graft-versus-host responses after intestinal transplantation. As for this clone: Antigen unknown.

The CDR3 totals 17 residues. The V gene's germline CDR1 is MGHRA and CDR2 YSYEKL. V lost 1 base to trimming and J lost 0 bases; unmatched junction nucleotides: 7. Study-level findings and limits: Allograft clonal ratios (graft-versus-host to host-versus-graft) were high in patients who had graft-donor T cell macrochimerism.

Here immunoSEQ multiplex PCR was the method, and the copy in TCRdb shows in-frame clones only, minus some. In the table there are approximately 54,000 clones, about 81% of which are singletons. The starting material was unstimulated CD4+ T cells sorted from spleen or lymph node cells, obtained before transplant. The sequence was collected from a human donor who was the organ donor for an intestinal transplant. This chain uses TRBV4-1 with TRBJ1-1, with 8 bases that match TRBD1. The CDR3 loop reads CASSQAPETGVNTEAFF. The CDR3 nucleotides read TGCGCCAGCAGCCAAGCCCCCGAGACAGGGGTGAACACTGAAGCTTTCTTT.